These 18 T cell receptor beta chains were all obtained from the same sample, sequenced in a study of cytomegalovirus exposure and HLA in healthy donors. The table came from immunoSEQ multiplex PCR; TCRdb's copy has only in-frame clones and leaves some out. The sample records 300,000 to 350,000 clones, approximately 88% being singletons. Sequencing used PBMCs. Receptor source: a man aged 30 to 45 in good health and CMV-seronegative.

This rearrangement joins TRBV29-1 to TRBJ2-7; the D gene is possibly TRBD2 (5 bases). This CDR3 is 12 amino acids long. The V end lost 1 base, the J end lost 3 bases, and 7 bases lay between the germline ends. CDR1 is SQVTM and CDR2 is ANQGSEA in the germline V gene. CDR3 region: CSVEGEGYEQYF. The DNA of the CDR3 is TGCAGCGTTGAAGGAGAGGGCTACGAGCAGTACTTC.

The chain links TRBV4-1 to TRBJ2-2; D might be TRBD1 (6 bases). The CDR3 sequence is 17 residues long. Trimming shortened V by 3 bases and J by 6 bases, and 20 bases separated the two germline ends. Germline lookup yields CDR1 MGHRA and CDR2 YSYEKL. The CDR3 nucleotides read TGCGCCAGCAGCCAGGCTACACAGGGCCGAAGTTCCGGGGAGCTGTTTTTT. Amino acid sequence: CASSQATQGRSSGELFF.

The chain combines TRBV18 with TRBJ2-2, with a tentative D call TRBD2 (5 bases). Germline V gene data show CDR1 as KGHSH and CDR2 as LQKENI. This CDR3 contains 15 residues. V was cut by 2 bases and J by 3 bases, with 10 bases left in between. The CDR3 protein is CASSPELVHTGELFF. CDR3 nucleotides: TGTGCCAGCTCACCAGAACTAGTGCACACCGGGGAGCTGTTTTTT.

The chain combines TRBV5-1 with TRBJ1-4; 10 nucleotides match TRBD1. The ends lost 5 bases at V and 7 bases at J; junction bases unmatched: 2. There are 13 residues in the CDR3. From germline, CDR1 is SGHRS and CDR2 YFSETQ. The CDR3 reads CASSRDRGEKLFF. The CDR3 DNA sequence: TGCGCCAGCAGTAGGGACAGGGGTGAAAAACTGTTTTTT.

The V gene is TRBV20-1, the J gene TRBJ2-7; D is possibly TRBD1 (6 bases). Trimming cost V 5 bases and J 6 bases, with 11 bases left between them. CDR1 DFQATT and CDR2 SNEGSKA come from the germline V gene (reference sequence). The CDR3 sequence is 11 residues long. CDR3 DNA: TGCAGTGCTTGGGACATTTTCGAGCAGTACTTC. Translated: CSAWDIFEQYF.

The chain has TRBV7-9 and TRBJ1-1; 9 positions match TRBD1. The CDR3 sequence is 14 residues long. CDR1 is SEHNR, CDR2 FQNEAQ, per germline (reference sequence). With V trimmed by 4 bases and J by 4 bases, 4 bases remained unmatched. The CDR3 here is CASSSQGAGTEAFF. In nucleotides, the CDR3 is TGTGCCAGCAGCTCACAGGGGGCAGGCACTGAAGCTTTCTTT.

The rearrangement uses TRBV7-9 and TRBJ2-7; 8 bases are a match to TRBD2. This CDR3 is 13 amino acids long. CDR1 and CDR2 (germline): SEHNR, FQNEAQ (reference sequence). With V trimmed by 8 bases and J by 3 bases, 6 bases remained unmatched. The CDR3 region has the DNA TGTGCCAGCCGCGGGGGGCCTAACTACGAGCAGTACTTC. Protein: CASRGGPNYEQYF.

The rearrangement uses TRBV5-6 and TRBJ1-5; no firm D call. Per germline, CDR1 SGHDT and CDR2 YYEEEE. V lost 3 bases and J lost 6, with 16 bases in between. The CDR3 has 15 amino acids. The CDR3 coding sequence is TGTGCCAGCAGCTCCGCGGCCGGTATCGGTCAGCCCCAGCATTTT. It translates to CASSSAAGIGQPQHF.

This clone was picked up one time. The rearrangement links TRBV6-1 to TRBJ1-3; D gene unclear. V was cut by 3 bases and J by 13 bases, with 19 bases left in between. Germline V lookup: CDR1 MNHNS, CDR2 SASEGT. CDR3 length equals 14 residues. CDR3 in DNA: TGTGCCAGCAGTGAGACCCCCTCCCTCCGGGTGATATATTTT. Its protein is CASSETPSLRVIYF.

The V gene is TRBV7-8, the J gene TRBJ1-2; 8 nucleotides align to TRBD1. Germline CDR1 is SGHVS and CDR2 is FQNEAQ. The CDR3 extends over 14 amino acids. Unmatched junction bases numbered 1, after V lost 0 bases and J lost 4 bases. DNA for the CDR3: TGTGCCAGCAGCTTAGCGGGACAGGCCTATGGCTACACCTTC. This sequence encodes CASSLAGQAYGYTF.

This chain joins TRBV11-3 and TRBJ2-5; the D is unclear. The germline gives CDR1 SGHNT, CDR2 YENEEA. This CDR3 is built from 13 residues. Trimming cost V 0 bases and J 0 bases, with 2 bases left between them. The CDR3 protein is CASSLDDQETQYF. CDR3 sequence (DNA): TGTGCCAGCAGCTTAGACGACCAAGAGACCCAGTACTTC. The whole variable domain, filled in from reference TRBV11-3 and TRBJ2-5, reads EAGVVQSPRYKIIEKKQPVAFWCNPISGHNTLYWYLQNLGQGPELLIRYENEEAVDDSQLPKDRFSAERLKGVDSTLKIQPAELGDSAVYLCASSLDDQETQYFGPGTRLLVL.

The chain combines TRBV7-9 with TRBJ1-1, with TRBD1 matching over 7 bases. There are 14 residues in the CDR3. In germline, CDR1 is SEHNR, CDR2 FQNEAQ (reference sequence). The V segment lost 5 bases and the J segment 6 bases; nucleotides outside the gene matches: 9. CDR3 protein: CASSLAHRGSEAFF. The DNA of the CDR3 is TGTGCCAGCAGCCTCGCACACAGGGGATCTGAAGCTTTCTTT.

The chain carries TRBV5-1 and TRBJ1-6; D possibly corresponds to TRBD1 (5 bases). The CDR3 runs 16 residues. V gave up 0 bases and J gave up 1 base, with 8 bases separating them. Per germline, CDR1 SGHRS and CDR2 YFSETQ. The CDR3 region is CASSLAQGSYNSPLHF. In nucleotides, the CDR3 is TGCGCCAGCAGCTTGGCCCAGGGATCCTATAATTCACCCCTCCACTTT.

The chain employs TRBV4-1 and TRBJ2-5, with D tentatively TRBD2 (6 bases). V was trimmed by 0 bases and J by 0 bases, leaving 17 bases between them. Germline V gene lookup returns CDR1 MGHRA and CDR2 YSYEKL. The CDR3 has 18 residues. The chain's CDR3 is CASSQDKGLAGHQETQYF. CDR3 DNA: TGCGCCAGCAGCCAAGATAAGGGGTTGGCGGGGCACCAAGAGACCCAGTACTTC.

V gene TRBV7-2 combines with J gene TRBJ2-5; 11 nucleotides match TRBD2. Germline CDR1 reads SGHTA; CDR2 reads FQGNSA. This CDR3 region has 15 residues. With 7 bases clipped from V and 1 base from J, the junction kept 5 bases outside the gene matches. The CDR3 loop reads CASTLGLAVQETQYF. The CDR3 DNA reads as TGTGCCAGCACCTTGGGACTAGCGGTCCAAGAGACCCAGTACTTC.

The J gene is TRBJ1-2, the V gene TRBV6-5; 8 bases agree with TRBD1. V lost 6 bases and J lost 1; bases outside the gene matches: 4. CDR3 length equals 14 residues. CDR1 is MNHEY, CDR2 SVGAGI, per germline. Here the CDR3 DNA reads TGTGCCAGCAGGGGGACAGGAGTTAACTATGGCTACACCTTC. Amino acid sequence: CASRGTGVNYGYTF.

The chain combines TRBV5-1 with TRBJ1-3; TRBD1 matches 8 bases. The length of the CDR3 is 15 residues. The germline gives CDR1 SGHRS, CDR2 YFSETQ. The V gene end was trimmed by 2 bases and the J gene end by 3 bases; junction bases not matched to a gene: 4. CDR3 in DNA: TGCGCCAGCAGCTTCCAGGGGGCGCATGGAAACACCATATATTTT. This translates into CASSFQGAHGNTIYF.

V and J are TRBV6-6 and TRBJ2-7; D not certain. The CDR3 has 13 amino acids. Trimming shortened V by 2 bases and J by 2 bases, and 7 bases separated the two germline ends. The V gene's germline CDR1 is MNHNY and CDR2 SVGAGI (reference sequence). The CDR3 DNA reads as TGTGCCAGCAGTTACGGCAGTACCTACGAGCAGTACTTC. Residues: CASSYGSTYEQYF.